These 10 T cell receptor beta chains originate from one sample sequenced in a study of shared clonotypes between healthy human individuals. The data were produced by immunoSEQ multiplex PCR, yet TCRdb's version contains in-frame clones alone and is incomplete. The sample has tens of thousands of clones; roughly three fifths are singletons. The material sequenced was memory CD8+ T cells sorted from blood. Specified subset: CD45RO+ cells pooled with CCR7-negative TemRA cells. Receptor source: a man aged 30 to 45 in good health.

The V and J genes are TRBV25-1 and TRBJ2-2, with TRBD2 matching 12 bases. This CDR3 spans 16 amino acids. The V segment lost 4 bases and the J segment 3 bases; nucleotides outside the gene matches: 3. CDR1 and CDR2 (germline): MGHDK, SYGVNS. The CDR3 region is CASSGLAGEDTGELFF. CDR3 DNA sequence: TGTGCCAGCAGTGGACTAGCGGGAGAAGACACCGGGGAGCTGTTTTTT.

V gene TRBV7-9 combines with J gene TRBJ2-7, with D tentatively TRBD1 or TRBD2 (6 bases each). Germline loops: CDR1 SEHNR, CDR2 FQNEAQ (reference sequence). Trimming removed 3 bases at V and 7 bases at J, with 19 bases between. The CDR3 spans 15 residues. CDR3 sequence reads: CASSFPRGDHWEQYF. Here the CDR3 DNA reads TGTGCCAGCAGCTTCCCGAGGGGGGACCACTGGGAGCAGTACTTC.

As for this clone: Additional DNA sequences in this sample encode the identical CDR3. The chain uses TRBV29-1 and TRBJ1-1; unclear D gene. This CDR3 is 12 amino acids long. The germline V gene has CDR1 SQVTM and CDR2 ANQGSEA. Trimming cost V 6 bases and J 0 bases, with 8 bases left between them. CDR3 residues: CSVARMNTEAFF. In DNA form, the CDR3 reads TGCAGCGTGGCCAGGATGAACACTGAAGCTTTCTTT.

This clone has at least ten counts. V and J are TRBV4-3 and TRBJ2-1, with 10 bases lining up with TRBD1. Per the germline V gene, CDR1 is LGHNA and CDR2 is YSLEER. After removal of 0 bases from V and 9 bases from J, the junction contained 8 bases not matched to a gene. The CDR3 sequence is 16 residues long. The CDR3: CASSQDSGTGEGEQFF. For the CDR3, the DNA is TGCGCCAGCAGCCAAGACTCCGGGACAGGGGAGGGTGAGCAGTTCTTC.

The chain links TRBV29-1 to TRBJ1-3; D not certain. This CDR3 has 13 residues. Germline CDR1 reads SQVTM; CDR2 reads ANQGSEA. V lost 6 bases and J 1 base, leaving 10 bases between the germline ends. Here the CDR3 DNA reads TGCAGCGTCTGGGGATCTTCTGGAAACACCATATATTTT. Protein product: CSVWGSSGNTIYF.

The chain recombines TRBV9 with TRBJ2-6, with unresolved D. From germline, CDR1 is SGDLS and CDR2 YYNGEE. Trimming took 0 bases from V and 4 from J, leaving 11 bases between them. The CDR3 covers 16 residues. The CDR3 loop reads CASSVVDLSGANVLTF. The CDR3 nucleotides are TGTGCCAGCAGCGTAGTCGACTTGAGCGGGGCCAACGTCCTGACTTTC.

As for this clone: Other DNA variants within this sample encode the same CDR3. J is TRBJ2-2 and V is TRBV7-9; D uncertain. V lost 3 bases and J 5 bases, leaving 7 bases between the germline ends. This CDR3 is 13 amino acids long. Germline CDR1 and CDR2: SEHNR and FQNEAQ (reference sequence). The CDR3 nucleotides read TGTGCCAGCAGCTTGGTTCAGACCGGGGAGCTGTTTTTT. Protein product: CASSLVQTGELFF.

The chain couples TRBV29-1 to TRBJ2-3; 11 bases are a match to TRBD2. The CDR3 has 15 residues. J lost 2 bases, V lost 2 bases, and 3 bases had no gene match. Germline CDR1 is SQVTM and CDR2 is ANQGSEA. CDR3 nucleotide sequence: TGCAGCGTTGAACTAGCGGGAGGAAACACAGATACGCAGTATTTT. It specifies CSVELAGGNTDTQYF.

The rearrangement uses TRBV29-1 and TRBJ2-1, with 12 bases that match TRBD2. Germline V gene lookup returns CDR1 SQVTM and CDR2 ANQGSEA. CDR3 length: 13 residues. With 8 bases clipped from V and 6 bases from J, the junction kept 5 bases outside the gene matches. CDR3 sequence reads: CSSWTSGVNEQFF. The CDR3 bases are TGCAGCTCTTGGACTAGCGGGGTCAATGAGCAGTTCTTC.

This chain connects TRBV12-2 to TRBJ2-7; the table calls TRBD2, which could not be checked here. TRBV12-2 is noted as a pseudogene. The CDR3 runs to 16 residues. Here the CDR3 reads CASRLETSGPSYEQYF. The CDR3 nucleotides read TGTGCAAGTCGCTTAGAGACTAGCGGTCCCTCCTACGAGCAGTACTTC.